This entry lists 25 T cell receptor beta chains sequenced from one sample in a study of blood T cell repertoires in COVID-19. TCRdb's copy holds only in-frame clones and misses some; the assay was immunoSEQ multiplex PCR. Altogether under 300,000 clones are present, around 88% being singletons, with the ten largest covering more than 9%. Sequencing input: peripheral blood. The origin of the receptors is a man older than 75 with acute or convalescent COVID-19.

This clone was counted once. The V and J genes are TRBV19 and TRBJ1-4; tentatively, D is TRBD1 (5 bases). Germline V CDR1 and CDR2: LNHDA, SQIVND (reference sequence). The CDR3 consists of 16 residues. Trimming removed 3 bases from V and 4 bases from J, with 15 bases in between. The CDR3 DNA follows: TGTGCCAGTAGTATCCGGGGGGGAGGAGGTAATGAAAAACTGTTTTTT. Encoded protein: CASSIRGGGGNEKLFF.

V usage is TRBV27 and J usage is TRBJ1-5; D possibly corresponds to TRBD1 (6 bases). Trimming stripped 6 bases from V and 6 bases from J, with 18 bases between. CDR3 size: 15 residues. Germline values: CDR1 MNHEY, CDR2 SMNVEV (reference sequence). The CDR3 DNA reads TGTGCCAGCAGGCAAAGGGGGGGGATAGGTCAGCCCCAGCATTTT. Protein: CASRQRGGIGQPQHF.

A few counts support this clone. The V call is TRBV28, the J call TRBJ1-3, with D possibly being TRBD1 (5 bases). The V gene's germline CDR1 is MDHEN and CDR2 SYDVKM. This CDR3 has 14 residues. The V gene lost 5 bases and the J gene lost 3 bases, with 11 bases spanning the gap. This CDR3 reads CASSGGGYGNTIYF. As DNA, the CDR3 is TGTGCCAGCAGTGGGGGGGGGTATGGAAACACCATATATTTT.

This clone was seen a handful of times. The chain joins TRBV2 to TRBJ2-7; D call uncertain. There are 13 residues in the CDR3. V was clipped by 7 bases and J by 6 bases, with 16 bases between them. Germline V gives CDR1 SNHLY, CDR2 FYNNEI. The CDR3 nucleotides are TGTGCCAGCATCTGGGCGCCACTCGGCGAGCAGTACTTC. Translation gives CASIWAPLGEQYF.

This clone has only a few counts. This chain joins TRBV2 and TRBJ1-5; D is undetermined. V lost 4 bases and J lost 0, with 10 bases in between. The CDR3 has 15 amino acids. Germline values: CDR1 SNHLY, CDR2 FYNNEI. This chain's CDR3 is CASSVGVDSNQPQHF. The CDR3 nucleotides are TGTGCCAGCAGTGTCGGGGTGGATAGCAATCAGCCCCAGCATTTT.

The chain combines TRBV5-1 with TRBJ2-1; 8 bases align to TRBD1. Germline CDR1 SGHRS, CDR2 YFSETQ. After removal of 4 bases from V and 0 bases from J, the junction contained 3 bases not matched to a gene. CDR3 length: 15 amino acids. The CDR3 region has the DNA TGCGCCAGCAGCGAAGGGACAGGCTCCTACAATGAGCAGTTCTTC. It codes for CASSEGTGSYNEQFF.

This clone was detected once. The V gene is TRBV2, the J gene TRBJ1-5; the D is unclear. Germline V lookup: CDR1 SNHLY, CDR2 FYNNEI. Trimming left V 8 bases short and J 2 bases short, with 13 bases between. The CDR3 consists of 14 residues. The CDR3: CASGRGNGNQPQHF. The CDR3 DNA is TGTGCCAGCGGCCGAGGGAATGGCAATCAGCCCCAGCATTTT.

The chain carries TRBV2 and TRBJ2-3, with D perhaps TRBD2 (7 bases). The CDR3 is 15 residues long. The germline gives CDR1 SNHLY, CDR2 FYNNEI. V was trimmed by 7 bases and J by 1 base, leaving 15 bases between them. The CDR3 reads CASTNGGLGTDTQYF. Here the CDR3 DNA reads TGTGCCAGCACCAACGGGGGGCTTGGCACAGATACGCAGTATTTT.

The gene calls are TRBV6-5 and TRBJ1-4, with a tentative D call TRBD1 (5 bases). V dropped 6 bases and J dropped 4 bases, with 15 bases sitting between them. CDR3 size: 15 residues. CDR1 is MNHEY and CDR2 is SVGAGI in the germline V gene. CDR3 region: CASRPSGGGNEKLFF. The CDR3 DNA sequence: TGTGCCAGCAGACCATCCGGGGGTGGTAATGAAAAACTGTTTTTT.

This chain links TRBV2 with TRBJ2-3; TRBD2 might be the D (6 bases). Germline CDR1 SNHLY, CDR2 FYNNEI. V lost 6 bases and J lost 2, with 18 bases in between. The CDR3 covers 16 residues. CDR3 DNA sequence: TGTGCCAGCAGCGACTACGGACGGGGGTACACAGATACGCAGTATTTT. Translated: CASSDYGRGYTDTQYF.

In regard to this clone: The identical CDR3 is also encoded by other nucleotide sequences in the sample. This sequence joins TRBV6-2 or TRBV6-3 and TRBJ2-1; 12 bases fit TRBD2. V was pared by 0 bases and J by 3 bases, with 0 bases of the junction left unmatched. Germline values: CDR1 MNHEY, CDR2 SVGEGT. This CDR3 has 16 residues. DNA of the CDR3: TGTGCCAGCAGTTACTCGACTAGCGGGGGCTACAATGAGCAGTTCTTC. This sequence encodes CASSYSTSGGYNEQFF.

The chain couples TRBV19 to TRBJ2-5, with TRBD2 as a possible D gene (5 bases). Deletions cut 4 bases from V and 2 bases from J, with 8 bases between. Germline CDR1 and CDR2: LNHDA and SQIVND (reference sequence). There are 13 residues in the CDR3. CDR3 amino acids: CASSKTGQETQYF. The CDR3 nucleotides are TGTGCCAGTAGTAAAACGGGGCAAGAGACCCAGTACTTC.

J is TRBJ1-1 and V is TRBV19; TRBD1 matches 7 bases. Unmatched junction bases numbered 2, after V lost 3 bases and J lost 4 bases. The CDR3 is 13 residues long. Germline V gene sequence: CDR1 LNHDA, CDR2 SQIVND (reference sequence). CDR3 loop: CASSMGQLTEAFF. The CDR3 nucleotides are TGTGCCAGTAGTATGGGACAGCTCACTGAAGCTTTCTTT.

This chain connects TRBV9 to TRBJ1-4, with 12 positions matching TRBD1. Germline V gene lookup returns CDR1 SGDLS and CDR2 YYNGEE. After removal of 4 bases from V and 7 bases from J, the junction contained 2 bases not matched to a gene. CDR3 length: 14 residues. CDR3 loop: CASSRDRGLEKLFF. The CDR3 DNA sequence: TGTGCCAGCAGCCGGGACAGGGGGCTTGAAAAACTGTTTTTT. The whole variable domain, filled in from reference TRBV9 and TRBJ1-4, reads DSGVTQTPKHLITATGQRVTLRCSPRSGDLSVYWYQQSLDQGLQFLIQYYNGEERAKGNILERFSAQQFPDLHSELNLSSLELGDSALYFCASSRDRGLEKLFFGSGTQLSVL.

The count of this clone is one. The chain couples TRBV5-4 to TRBJ2-2; 13 nucleotides match TRBD2. The junction had 2 bases not matched to a gene; V was cut back by 3 bases and J by 0 bases. Germline CDR1 reads SGHNT; CDR2 reads YYREEE (reference sequence). The length of the CDR3 is 17 residues. The DNA of the CDR3 is TGTGCCAGCAGCTCACTAGCGGGGGGGACGAACACCGGGGAGCTGTTTTTT. Its translation is CASSSLAGGTNTGELFF.

The J gene is TRBJ1-2, the V gene TRBV27; D is possibly TRBD1 (5 bases). Germline V gene data show CDR1 as MNHEY and CDR2 as SMNVEV (reference sequence). V lost 9 bases and J lost 8, with 16 bases in between. The CDR3 extends over 12 amino acids. CDR3: CASNSPGGGYTF. Written as DNA, the CDR3 is TGTGCCAGTAATTCCCCGGGGGGGGGCTACACCTTC.

The chain combines TRBV5-5 with TRBJ1-4; TRBD1 matches at 8 bases. CDR3 length: 15 amino acids. V was pared by 4 bases and J by 5 bases, with 7 bases of the junction left unmatched. Germline CDR1 SGHKS, CDR2 YYEKEE (reference sequence). The CDR3 loop reads CASSRPGQENEKLFF. The CDR3 nucleotides read TGTGCCAGCAGCCGCCCGGGACAGGAAAATGAAAAACTGTTTTTT.

This clone was detected a few times. The rearrangement links TRBV28 to TRBJ1-1; 9 bases are shared with TRBD1. The CDR3 has 16 amino acids. The germline V gene encodes CDR1 MDHEN and CDR2 SYDVKM. V shed 2 bases and J 4 bases; nucleotides not matched to a gene: 8. The CDR3, as DNA: TGTGCCAGCAGTTTAGGTAGGGGACAGGGACGCACTGAAGCTTTCTTT. Protein sequence: CASSLGRGQGRTEAFF.

In this sample, this clone turned up once. The rearrangement uses TRBV7-8 and TRBJ2-1, with D perhaps matching TRBD1 (6 bases). Trimming took 3 bases from V and 5 from J, leaving 11 bases between them. The CDR3 spans 14 residues. Germline CDR1 SGHVS, CDR2 FQNEAQ. The CDR3 nucleotides are TGTGCCAGCAGCTTCGACAGGTGGAACAATGAGCAGTTCTTC. It is translated as CASSFDRWNNEQFF.

The chain links TRBV18 to TRBJ1-5, with D tentatively TRBD1 (6 bases). V was trimmed by 6 bases and J by 6 bases, leaving 15 bases between them. Germline CDR1 is KGHSH and CDR2 is LQKENI. CDR3 length equals 14 residues. This chain's CDR3 is CASSQGQLSQPQHF. The CDR3 nucleotides read TGTGCCAGCTCTCAAGGACAGCTTAGTCAGCCCCAGCATTTT.

The chain links TRBV2 to TRBJ1-2, with D tentatively TRBD1 (5 bases). The V gene's germline CDR1 is SNHLY and CDR2 FYNNEI. V was trimmed by 2 bases and J by 4 bases, leaving 14 bases between them. This CDR3 comprises 15 residues. This chain's CDR3 is CASSESEGEGYGYTF. The CDR3 DNA sequence: TGTGCCAGCAGTGAATCGGAAGGGGAAGGCTATGGCTACACCTTC. The full variable domain, its missing parts supplied by reference TRBV2 and TRBJ1-2, is EPEVTQTPSHQVTQMGQEVILRCVPISNHLYFYWYRQILGQKVEFLVSFYNNEISEKSEIFDDQFSVERPDGSNFTLKIRSTKLEDSAMYFCASSESEGEGYGYTFGSGTRLTVV.

The rearrangement links TRBV19 to TRBJ2-5; D unclear. Germline loops: CDR1 LNHDA, CDR2 SQIVND (reference sequence). Trimming left V 3 bases short and J 7 bases short, with 12 bases between. The CDR3 loop spans 13 amino acids. The CDR3 spells CASSMAGSSTQYF. DNA of the CDR3: TGTGCCAGTAGTATGGCAGGATCGTCGACCCAGTACTTC.

This clone was observed once. Within the sample, other DNA sequences also encode this same CDR3. This CDR3 reads CASSDRGNQPQHF. The CDR3 DNA reads as TGTGCCAGCAGTGACAGGGGAAATCAGCCCCAGCATTTT. The chain combines TRBV6-1 with TRBJ1-5; weak D call: TRBD1 (6 bases). CDR3 length: 13 residues. Germline V lookup: CDR1 MNHNS, CDR2 SASEGT. V gave up 3 bases and J gave up 4 bases, with 7 bases separating them.

This chain connects TRBV6-5 to TRBJ1-6, with 9 bases lining up with TRBD1. Germline loops: CDR1 MNHEY, CDR2 SVGAGI. The CDR3 has 14 residues. Losses at the gene ends were 5 bases for V and 9 bases for J; bases not matched to a gene: 5. CDR3 sequence (DNA): TGTGCCAGCAGTCTGGACAGGGGAATTTCACCCCTCCACTTT. Residues: CASSLDRGISPLHF.

To note about this clone: Other DNA sequences in this sample translate to the same CDR3. The chain uses TRBV12-3 or TRBV12-4 and TRBJ2-7, with D tentatively TRBD2 (7 bases). Trimming removed 3 bases from V and 6 bases from J, with 9 bases in between. This CDR3 contains 12 residues. The CDR3 loop reads CASSFGGLEQYF. The CDR3 nucleotides read TGTGCCAGCAGTTTCGGGGGGCTCGAGCAGTACTTC.